Given below is one T cell receptor (beta chain) in context. Its antigen is unknown. This CDR3 region has 13 residues. In germline, CDR1 is MDHEN, CDR2 SYDVKM. V was cut by 2 bases and J by 6 bases, with 11 bases left in between. These data belong to a study of T cell responses to AZD1222 COVID-19 vaccine. Notes on the study in general: Sampling captured repertoires only after the peak T cell response. Most donors were white British and more were female, and clonal diversity was possibly underestimated.

Samples with a second dose at about 4 or about 12 weeks were pooled together. Clones were sequenced by immunoSEQ multiplex PCR, and TCRdb holds only the in-frame ones, with some missing. This table has 150,000 to 200,000 clones, 80% to 95% appearing once. The chain joins TRBV28 to TRBJ2-7; the D gene is possibly TRBD2 (5 bases). Here the sequenced sample was peripheral blood, taken 28 days after the second AZD1222 dose. The source is an adult who received the AZD1222 COVID-19 vaccine. The CDR3 bases are TGTGCCAGCAGTTTAATACGGGGTGGCGAGCAGTACTTC. Protein: CASSLIRGGEQYF.